Below, one T cell receptor (beta chain) is given with its context. This specimen comes from a study of blood T cell repertoires in COVID-19. Study-wide background: Italy, Spain and the United States were the sources of the convalescent and acute COVID-19 samples.

Study processing details: Estimation of nucleated cell counts was performed using reference gene primer amplification. The data were produced by immunoSEQ multiplex PCR, yet TCRdb's version contains in-frame clones alone and is incomplete. The V and J calls and clone size come from that table; D and trimming were worked out from the DNA. This table holds about 250,000 clones, more than 75% found once. The CDR3 is made up of 15 amino acids. Germline V CDR1 and CDR2: KGHSH, LQKENI. The V end was cut by 3 bases, the J end by 0 bases, with 9 bases between. The sequence derives from a woman older than 75 with COVID-19, enrolled during active disease. The chain couples TRBV18 to TRBJ1-3, with D perhaps TRBD1 (5 bases). Sequenced sample: peripheral blood. CDR3: CASSPDTSSGNTIYF. The CDR3 DNA follows: TGTGCCAGCTCACCGGACACCTCCTCTGGAAACACCATATATTTT.